This T cell receptor (beta chain) was obtained from a study of shared clonotypes between healthy human individuals. Here immunoSEQ multiplex PCR was the method, and the copy in TCRdb shows in-frame clones only, minus some. This sample yields some 2.3 million clones, of which more than 80% are seen a single time; about 0.39% belongs to the top ten. As to this clone: Its antigen is as yet unknown.

Study-wide findings and caveats: The naive CD4 repertoires of a few donors were compared, and approximately 4.5% of clonotypes were shared.

Every contributor of samples was a Caucasian grown-up residing in Nashville, Tennessee. The sequenced sample consisted of naive CD4+ T cells from PBMCs. Subset indicated: CD45RA+ positively selected. This sequence was found in a man aged 18 to 30 in good health. Some clones in this sample may be carry-over from other donors' samples.

The DNA of the CDR3 is TGTGCCATCACGCCCCGATCCCCCGTCAAGGCCTACGAGCAGTACTTC. Translation: CAITPRSPVKAYEQYF. The chain links TRBV28 to TRBJ2-7; D is unclear. V was clipped by 10 bases and J by 2 bases, with 24 bases between them. The CDR3 is 16 amino acids. Per the germline V gene, CDR1 is MDHEN and CDR2 is SYDVKM.